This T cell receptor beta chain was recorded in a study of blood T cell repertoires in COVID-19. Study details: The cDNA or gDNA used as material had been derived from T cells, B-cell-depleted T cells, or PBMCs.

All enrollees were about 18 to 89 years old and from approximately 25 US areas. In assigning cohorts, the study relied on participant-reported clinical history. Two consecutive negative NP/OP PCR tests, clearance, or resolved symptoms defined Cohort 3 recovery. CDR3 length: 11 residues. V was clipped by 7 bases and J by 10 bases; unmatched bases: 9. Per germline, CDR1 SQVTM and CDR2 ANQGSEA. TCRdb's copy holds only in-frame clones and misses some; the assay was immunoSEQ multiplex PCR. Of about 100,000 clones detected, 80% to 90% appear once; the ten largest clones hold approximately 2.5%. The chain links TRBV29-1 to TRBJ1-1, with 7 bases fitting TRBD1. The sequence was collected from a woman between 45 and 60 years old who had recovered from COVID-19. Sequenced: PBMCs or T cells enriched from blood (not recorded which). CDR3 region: CSAGTARGAFF. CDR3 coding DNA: TGCAGCGCCGGGACAGCGAGGGGAGCTTTCTTT.